The text below deals with one TCR beta chain. Primers used in a second PCR of about 6 to 11 cycles were a sample-barcoded 5' primer and a J-beta primer mix. A template-switch adaptor with 12 random nucleotides tagged each cDNA molecule. TCRdb passed the 5' RACE reads through MiXCR, listing each CDR3 protein once. This sample has approximately 1,000,000 distinct CDR3 sequences; 40% to 45% occur once, and the top ten carry approximately 17%. This entry belongs to a study of blood T cells in healthy people across ages. Every participating donor contributed 9.5 to 10 milliliters of peripheral blood through a draw. The germline V gene encodes CDR1 MNHNS and CDR2 SASEGT. The CDR3 is 14 amino acids. Trimming removed 7 bases at V and 6 bases at J, with 19 bases between.

Sequencing was done on a sample of blood. The chain uses TRBV6-1 and TRBJ2-7; TRBD1 might be the D (7 bases). This TCR was recovered from a woman aged 60-75 years in good health. The CDR3 region is CASKSTGRSAEQYF. The CDR3 DNA is TGTGCCAGCAAGTCGACAGGGAGGTCGGCCGAGCAGTACTTC.